The clone carrying this TCR beta chain has at least ten counts. Its antigen is as yet unknown. Trimming pared 5 bases from V and 6 bases from J, leaving 16 bases between. The CDR3 is made up of 14 amino acids. Germline CDR1 reads SEHNR; CDR2 reads FQNEAQ (reference sequence). The sample is drawn from a study of molecular identifiers for immune sequencing clone quantification. With listed TCR primers and previously described methods, bulk TCR libraries were prepared. TCRdb used MiXCR to reprocess the PCR reads, holding one entry per CDR3 protein. The data contain 550,000 to 750,000 distinct CDR3 sequences, nearly 20% of them singletons. Broader study findings: Reports indicate spiked Jurkat TCR RNA from one cell could be found among roughly 950,000 naive cells. In naive cells, under 1% of molecules belonged to clones above 20 RNA copies, against over 97% in effector cells.

The receptor's source is a human donor in good health. Some libraries in this study had Jurkat cell RNA spiked in. This chain uses TRBV7-9 with TRBJ1-1; D might be TRBD1 (5 bases). Sequenced: naive CD8+ T cells from blood, with Jurkat cell RNA spiked in. The subset here: FACS-sorted CD8+CD4-CCR7+CD45RA+ naive T cells. The CDR3 spells CASSRGSGPAEAFF. The CDR3 nucleotides are TGTGCCAGCAGCCGTGGATCAGGGCCGGCTGAAGCTTTCTTT.